Presented here are 17 T cell receptor beta chains from one specimen sequenced in a study of CD8 T cells in Susac syndrome. Random hexamers were used to reverse transcribe the RNA input (about 0.5 to 1 ug). TCRdb recomputed calls from the immunoSEQ multiplex PCR reads with MiXCR, one row per CDR3 protein. The table includes about 250,000 distinct CDR3 sequences, 93% detected once. The sequencing sample was made of CD4+ T cells from PBMCs. The receptors shown here come from a human donor with multiple sclerosis.

This chain links TRBV6-2 or TRBV6-3 with TRBJ1-4, with D uncertain. Germline CDR1 MNHEY, CDR2 SVGEGT. The CDR3 has 15 residues. V lost 4 bases to trimming and J lost 3 bases, with 12 bases between them. This chain's CDR3 is CASSSRLPANEKLFF. The CDR3 DNA is TGTGCCAGCAGTTCGCGACTCCCAGCTAATGAAAAACTGTTTTTT.

The chain joins TRBV29-1 to TRBJ2-3; the D call may be TRBD1 or TRBD2 (7 bases each). Germline V gene data show CDR1 as SQVTM and CDR2 as ANQGSEA. The CDR3 length is 12 residues. V shed 7 bases and J shed 6 bases, with 14 bases lying between them. The CDR3 nucleotides are TGCAGCGGCCACAGGGGAGGGGATACGCAGTATTTT. Its protein is CSGHRGGDTQYF.

The chain has TRBV24-1 and TRBJ2-2, with 7 bases matching TRBD1. Trimming removed 12 bases from V and 7 bases from J; junction bases left unmatched: 4. The CDR3 has 11 residues. The germline V gene has CDR1 KGHDR and CDR2 SFDVKD. CDR3 amino acids: CASQGFGELFF. The CDR3 bases are TGTGCCTCACAGGGGTTCGGGGAGCTGTTTTTT.

The rearrangement joins TRBV30 to TRBJ1-5; TRBD1 might be the D (5 bases). Between the trimmed V and J ends, which lost 1 base and 0 bases, there was a span of 7 bases. CDR3 length equals 14 residues. The germline V gene has CDR1 GTSNPN and CDR2 SVGIG (reference sequence). The DNA for the CDR3 is TGTGCCTGGAGTGGACAGCTTAGCAATCAGCCCCAGCATTTT. Protein: CAWSGQLSNQPQHF.

The chain has TRBV5-6 and TRBJ1-5; D remains unclear. With 3 bases removed from V and 5 bases from J, the gap between germline ends came to 15 bases. There are 15 residues in the CDR3. Germline loops: CDR1 SGHDT, CDR2 YYEEEE. CDR3 DNA sequence: TGTGCCAGCAGCTCGGAAGGGCTGCTTCATCAGCCCCAGCATTTT. The encoded protein is CASSSEGLLHQPQHF. Variable domain in full (rest from reference TRBV5-6 and TRBJ1-5): DAGVTQSPTHLIKTRGQQVTLRCSPKSGHDTVSWYQQALGQGPQFIFQYYEEEERQRGNFPDRFSGHQFPNYSSELNVNALLLGDSALYLCASSSEGLLHQPQHFGDGTRLSIL.

The genes are TRBV25-1 and TRBJ1-6; no clear D. The CDR3 loop spans 14 amino acids. Between the trimmed V and J ends, which lost 5 bases and 4 bases, there was a span of 9 bases. Germline values: CDR1 MGHDK, CDR2 SYGVNS. The CDR3 nucleotides read TGTGCCAGCAGTCCCCAGGAGTATAATTCACCCCTCCACTTT. The encoded protein is CASSPQEYNSPLHF.

The chain couples TRBV21-1 to TRBJ2-1; no DNA check was done on the table's D call, TRBD2. TRBV21-1 is described as a pseudogene. CDR3 length: 15 amino acids. CDR3 coding DNA: TGTGCCAGCAGCAAACCGGGACTAGTGTACAATGAGCAGTTCTTC. Translation gives CASSKPGLVYNEQFF.

The chain has TRBV19 and TRBJ2-1, with D uncertain. V lost 8 bases and J 5 bases, leaving 13 bases between the germline ends. CDR1 and CDR2 from the germline V gene are LNHDA and SQIVND (reference sequence). This CDR3 region has 13 residues. The CDR3 loop reads CASANHNDNEQFF. The CDR3, as DNA: TGTGCCAGTGCGAACCACAACGACAATGAGCAGTTCTTC.

This clonotype was counted once. This chain uses TRBV24-1 with TRBJ2-1; D not resolved. This CDR3 is built from 16 residues. V lost 5 bases and J 0 bases, leaving 13 bases between the germline ends. Germline CDR1 KGHDR, CDR2 SFDVKD. This CDR3 is CATSVEGGRSYNEQFF. The CDR3 nucleotides read TGTGCCACCAGTGTAGAAGGCGGACGCTCCTACAATGAGCAGTTCTTC.

The rearrangement links TRBV29-1 to TRBJ1-1; D is possibly TRBD1 (6 bases). The length of the CDR3 is 13 residues. CDR1 is SQVTM and CDR2 is ANQGSEA in the germline V gene. V was shortened by 6 bases and J by 1 base, with 12 bases between the two germline ends. The CDR3 DNA follows: TGCAGCGTCAACAGGGCACCGAACACTGAAGCTTTCTTT. This translates into CSVNRAPNTEAFF.

This sequence joins TRBV2 and TRBJ2-5; 13 bases fit TRBD2. With 5 bases clipped from V and 2 bases from J, the junction kept 5 bases outside the gene matches. Germline loops: CDR1 SNHLY, CDR2 FYNNEI. The CDR3 totals 16 residues. The CDR3 here is CASSSGTSGAQETQYF. The CDR3 DNA reads as TGTGCCAGCAGTTCCGGGACTAGCGGGGCACAAGAGACCCAGTACTTC.

The J gene is TRBJ1-5, the V gene TRBV6-1, with no clear D. Trimming removed 8 bases from V and 2 bases from J, with 4 bases in between. The CDR3 has 11 amino acids. Looked up from germline, CDR1 is MNHNS and CDR2 is SASEGT. The CDR3, as DNA: TGTGCCAGCTCAGGCAATCAGCCCCAGCATTTT. Its translation: CASSGNQPQHF.

J is TRBJ1-2 and V is TRBV10-3; 7 bases match TRBD1. CDR3 size: 13 residues. Germline CDR1 ENHRY, CDR2 SYGVKD. Losses at the gene ends were 7 bases for V and 2 bases for J; bases not matched to a gene: 4. In DNA form, the CDR3 reads TGTGCCATCACCCCGGGACAGAACTATGGCTACACCTTC. Its translation: CAITPGQNYGYTF.

The chain couples TRBV2 to TRBJ2-1; 7 bases fit TRBD2. The germline CDR1 and CDR2 sequences are SNHLY and FYNNEI. V gave up 8 bases and J gave up 7 bases; unmatched junction bases: 17. The CDR3 has 16 residues. CDR3 sequence (DNA): TGTGCCAGCGGTAGAACCGGGACTATCGTGAATAATGAGCAGTTCTTC. Translated, it gives CASGRTGTIVNNEQFF.

This sequence joins TRBV20-1 and TRBJ2-2, with 10 bases identical to TRBD1. V was pared by 6 bases and J by 4 bases, with 11 bases of the junction left unmatched. The CDR3 sequence is 16 residues long. Germline-derived CDR1 and CDR2 are DFQATT and SNEGSKA (reference sequence). The chain's CDR3 is CSARDRGALSTGELFF. Here the CDR3 DNA reads TGCAGTGCAAGGGACAGGGGCGCCTTGAGCACCGGGGAGCTGTTTTTT.

V gene TRBV29-1 combines with J gene TRBJ1-2; D is unresolved. The V end was cut by 2 bases, the J end by 7 bases, with 14 bases between. The CDR3 is 13 residues long. CDR1 and CDR2 from the germline V gene are SQVTM and ANQGSEA. Written as DNA, the CDR3 is TGCAGCGTTGAAACGTCACAGTATGTTGGCTACACCTTC. It codes for CSVETSQYVGYTF. The full variable domain, its missing parts supplied by reference TRBV29-1 and TRBJ1-2, is SAVISQKPSRDICQRGTSLTIQCQVDSQVTMMFWYRQQPGQSLTLIATANQGSEATYESGFVIDKFPISRPNLTFSTLTVSNMSPEDSSIYLCSVETSQYVGYTFGSGTRLTVV.

The chain uses TRBV27 and TRBJ2-1; tentatively, D is TRBD1 (6 bases). CDR3 length: 15 amino acids. Trimming removed 3 bases from V and 2 bases from J, with 11 bases in between. Germline V gene lookup returns CDR1 MNHEY and CDR2 SMNVEV (reference sequence). In DNA form, the CDR3 reads TGTGCCAGCAGTTTCGACAGGACTCCCTACAATGAGCAGTTCTTC. Residues: CASSFDRTPYNEQFF.